Listed below are T cell receptor beta chains from one sample, sequenced in a study of blood T cell repertoires in COVID-19. Method: immunoSEQ multiplex PCR; TCRdb's copy keeps in-frame clones and lacks some. The table lists 350,000 to 450,000 clones, roughly 85% of them singletons. Input material: peripheral blood. The receptors stem from a woman aged 18-29 years with acute or convalescent COVID-19. The conserved cysteine and the conserved F or W are not part of the CDR3 here.

j_call,v_call,cdr3_aa
TRBJ2-3,TRBV10-3,AISPRTSGSTDTQY
TRBJ2-4,TRBV2,ASSPHVLRGAKNIQY
TRBJ1-2,TRBV2,AVQDYGYT
TRBJ2-7,TRBV29-1,SVEGPHVNEQY
TRBJ2-2,TRBV9,ASSVERGLAGDPQAGELF
TRBJ2-2,TRBV19,ASSSSGHRTGELF
TRBJ2-7,TRBV19,ASSPDYAEQY
TRBJ2-3,TRBV2,ASSSTEDTQY
TRBJ2-2,TRBV24-1,ATSEPGTGVTGELF
TRBJ1-5,TRBV19,ASSRGAGGDNQPQH
TRBJ2-1,TRBV2,ASGGGEQF
TRBJ1-6,TRBV24-1,ATDSSSYNSPLH
TRBJ2-1,TRBV9,ASSIAGTSGNEQF
TRBJ1-3,TRBV6-2/TRBV6-3,ASSYSTEWDRR
TRBJ2-3,TRBV11-2,ASSLADREADTQY
TRBJ1-5,TRBV2,ASSEWTENQPQH
TRBJ2-5,TRBV24-1,ATSQGGGETQY
TRBJ1-1,TRBV28,ASSTGGKNTEAF
TRBJ1-5,TRBV9,ASSVGGQGFEPQH
TRBJ1-2,TRBV28,ASNTRTGRGYT
TRBJ2-2,TRBV28,ASSTGTGSTGELF
TRBJ2-2,TRBV5-1,ASRAGTGAVTGELF
TRBJ1-3,TRBV10-1,ASRLTTGSGNTIY
TRBJ1-6,TRBV6-5,AIWTVYNSPLH
TRBJ1-1,TRBV5-6,ASSLGHMNTEAF
TRBJ2-2,TRBV24-1,ATSDFDTRNTGELF
TRBJ1-2,TRBV9,ASSVGGTNYGYT
TRBJ2-1,TRBV9,ASSVVLAGGSDEQF
TRBJ1-1,TRBV28,ASSRGGTGMTEAF
TRBJ2-7,TRBV7-2,ASSLRGGSAYEQY
TRBJ1-2,TRBV5-5,ASSLEVQAYGYT
TRBJ1-5,TRBV4-1,ASSKRDSGGHQPQH
TRBJ1-3,TRBV11-2,ASSSLSTGKGNTIY
TRBJ1-1,TRBV5-4,ASSSGDLAEGTEAF
TRBJ2-1,TRBV7-8,ASSLAASGTQQF
TRBJ2-3,TRBV9,ASSTVAGGPDTQY
TRBJ2-7,TRBV3-1/TRBV3-2,ASSQDRQGAYEQY
TRBJ2-7,TRBV6-2/TRBV6-3,ASSYDMPYEQY
TRBJ2-5,TRBV3-1/TRBV3-2,ASSQFAGGPLETQY
TRBJ2-2,TRBV5-1,ASSPVNTGELF
TRBJ1-5,TRBV10-2,ASSELGTGGNQPQH
TRBJ2-3,TRBV11-2,ASSAHYQGLTDTQY